The present TCR beta chain was sequenced within a study of control samples from healthy donors and cancer patients. Using immunoSEQ multiplex PCR, the repertoire was profiled, and TCRdb retains in-frame clones only, with some absent. The sample lists more than 150,000 clones, approximately 90% seen once, with about 0.64% in the top ten. The TCR comes from a woman in her twenties or thirties in good health. The source material was blood.

Here the CDR3 reads CASSLGPDTGELFF. CDR3 sequence (DNA): TGTGCCAGCAGCTTGGGTCCAGATACCGGGGAGCTGTTTTTT. This sequence joins TRBV5-5 and TRBJ2-2; D not resolved. V was shortened by 0 bases and J by 5 bases, with 8 bases between the two germline ends. Germline CDR1 SGHKS, CDR2 YYEKEE (reference sequence). This CDR3 contains 14 residues. Based on the CDR3 plus reference TRBV5-5 and TRBJ2-2, the full variable domain is DAGVTQSPTHLIKTRGQQVTLRCSPISGHKSVSWYQQVLGQGPQFIFQYYEKEERGRGNFPDRFSARQFPNYSSELNVNALLLGDSALYLCASSLGPDTGELFFGEGSRLTVL.